The 13 T cell receptor beta chains below all came from one sample that was sequenced in a study of T cell changes during pregnancy in multiple sclerosis. Profiled with immunoSEQ multiplex PCR; TCRdb holds only in-frame clones, not every one. The data contain around 68,000 clones, about 90% of them singletons. The material sequenced was CD4+ T cells from peripheral blood mononuclear cells, taken before pregnancy. The receptor source for this set is a female donor with multiple sclerosis, enrolled in a pregnancy study.

V gene TRBV9 combines with J gene TRBJ1-2; no firm D call. This CDR3 comprises 13 residues. V gave up 2 bases and J gave up 0 bases, with 5 bases separating them. CDR1 is SGDLS and CDR2 is YYNGEE in the germline V gene. The CDR3 is CASSVRANYGYTF. The DNA for the CDR3 is TGTGCCAGCAGCGTCCGGGCTAACTATGGCTACACCTTC. The entire variable domain, with the rest obtained from reference TRBV9 and TRBJ1-2, is as follows: DSGVTQTPKHLITATGQRVTLRCSPRSGDLSVYWYQQSLDQGLQFLIQYYNGEERAKGNILERFSAQQFPDLHSELNLSSLELGDSALYFCASSVRANYGYTFGSGTRLTVV.

The chain joins TRBV10-3 to TRBJ2-5; 9 nucleotides align to TRBD2. J lost 5 bases, V lost 4 bases, and 8 bases had no gene match. This CDR3 region has 15 residues. Germline CDR1 ENHRY, CDR2 SYGVKD. The CDR3 sequence is CAISVGGGAGETQYF. The CDR3 nucleotides are TGTGCCATCAGTGTTGGCGGGGGGGCTGGGGAGACCCAGTACTTC.

The chain has TRBV7-9 and TRBJ2-1; 8 positions agree with TRBD2. CDR3 length: 16 residues. From germline, CDR1 is SEHNR and CDR2 FQNEAQ (reference sequence). J was trimmed by 7 bases and V by 8 bases; bases with no gene match: 16. The CDR3 sequence: CASSLGRASFWNEQFF. CDR3 nucleotide sequence: TGTGCCAGCTCCCTCGGGAGGGCTAGTTTTTGGAATGAGCAGTTCTTC.

The DNA of the CDR3 is TGCGCCAGCCGGACATCCTTTGCGAACACCGGGGAGCTGTTTTTT. Translating it yields CASRTSFANTGELFF. The chain recombines TRBV5-1 with TRBJ2-2; D perhaps matches TRBD1 (5 bases). CDR1 is SGHRS and CDR2 is YFSETQ in the germline V gene. This CDR3 contains 15 residues. Trimming removed 7 bases at V and 0 bases at J, with 13 bases between.

The chain uses TRBV7-2 and TRBJ1-3; possible D gene TRBD1, 5 bases. Germline V CDR1 and CDR2: SGHTA, FQGNSA. The CDR3 consists of 19 residues. Trimming took off 0 bases at V and 0 bases at J, with 18 bases between the two ends. Here the CDR3 DNA reads TGTGCCAGCAGCTTAGCGAAACTACGACAAACAGGCTCTGGAAACACCATATATTTT. It translates to CASSLAKLRQTGSGNTIYF.

The chain uses TRBV5-1 and TRBJ1-5, with 11 bases identical to TRBD1. Germline V gene data show CDR1 as SGHRS and CDR2 as YFSETQ. V lost 4 bases, J lost 4 bases, and 10 bases stayed unmatched. CDR3 length equals 17 residues. The DNA for the CDR3 is TGCGCCAGCAGCGTCCGGGACAGGGGGGATCGAAATCAGCCCCAGCATTTT. It specifies CASSVRDRGDRNQPQHF.

The chain carries TRBV4-2 and TRBJ2-1, with TRBD2 identical over 14 bases. Trimming at V came to 4 bases and at J to 6 bases, leaving 11 bases not matched to a gene. Germline lookup yields CDR1 LGHNA and CDR2 YNFKEQ. This CDR3 is built from 18 residues. The CDR3 sequence is CASSPLTSGGALINEQFF. The CDR3 region has the DNA TGTGCCAGCAGCCCACTGACTAGCGGGGGGGCTCTTATCAATGAGCAGTTCTTC.

This clone was counted a single time. The V call is TRBV15, the J call TRBJ1-4, with 7 bases that match TRBD1. Germline V gene lookup returns CDR1 LNHNV and CDR2 YYDKDF (reference sequence). There are 16 residues in the CDR3. V lost 1 base, J lost 8 bases, and 10 bases stayed unmatched. The CDR3 here is CATSRVLRRGREKLFF. DNA for the CDR3: TGTGCCACCAGCAGAGTTCTCCGGAGGGGGCGGGAAAAACTGTTTTTT.

This rearrangement joins TRBV11-1 to TRBJ2-6, with 7 bases lining up with TRBD1. The length of the CDR3 is 16 residues. Trimming took 5 bases from V and 2 from J; bases not matched to a gene: 6. Germline CDR1 is SGHAT and CDR2 is FQDESV (reference sequence). The CDR3 region has the DNA TGTGCCAGCAGCCGATTCGACAGGGCTGGGGCCAACGTCCTGACTTTC. Translated, it gives CASSRFDRAGANVLTF.

This clone was recorded only once. The chain carries TRBV2 and TRBJ2-1, with 7 bases identical to TRBD2. The V gene's germline CDR1 is SNHLY and CDR2 FYNNEI. The junction had 10 bases not matched to a gene; V was cut back by 6 bases and J by 5 bases. This CDR3 has 15 amino acids. This CDR3 reads CASSGVLGGDNEQFF. As DNA, the CDR3 is TGTGCCAGCAGCGGAGTCTTGGGGGGGGACAATGAGCAGTTCTTC.

Notes on this clone: The same CDR3 is also encoded by other DNA sequences in this sample. V usage is TRBV5-4 and J usage is TRBJ1-1; 8 bases fit TRBD1. V shed 3 bases, J shed 10 bases, and the junction held 8 bases outside the gene matches. Germline V lookup: CDR1 SGHNT, CDR2 YYREEE (reference sequence). This CDR3 has 13 amino acids. The CDR3: CASSSLAGGPAFF. DNA of the CDR3: TGTGCCAGCAGCTCCTTAGCAGGGGGCCCAGCTTTCTTT.

J is TRBJ2-1 and V is TRBV7-2; the D gene is possibly TRBD2 (6 bases). Germline V gene sequence: CDR1 SGHTA, CDR2 FQGNSA. CDR3 length: 15 residues. The V end was cut by 5 bases, the J end by 9 bases, with 20 bases between. In nucleotides, the CDR3 is TGTGCCAGCAGCCCGCCTAGCGCAAGAGAGGGTGAGCAGTTCTTC. Its translation is CASSPPSAREGEQFF.

The chain carries TRBV29-1 and TRBJ1-1; D call uncertain. CDR3 length: 13 residues. Germline V gene sequence: CDR1 SQVTM, CDR2 ANQGSEA. V lost 7 bases and J lost 0, with 12 bases in between. The CDR3 DNA sequence: TGCAGCGGGAGTAGTCGGATGAACACTGAAGCTTTCTTT. It encodes CSGSSRMNTEAFF. The whole variable domain, filled in from reference TRBV29-1 and TRBJ1-1, reads SAVISQKPSRDICQRGTSLTIQCQVDSQVTMMFWYRQQPGQSLTLIATANQGSEATYESGFVIDKFPISRPNLTFSTLTVSNMSPEDSSIYLCSGSSRMNTEAFFGQGTRLTVV.